This T cell receptor beta chain was recorded in a study of Graves' ophthalmopathy and Graves' hyperthyroidism (dated by TCRdb to the late 2010s). Study-level background: Hyperthyroidism was considered stable if no progression to ophthalmopathy occurred within 18 months of follow-up. TCR beta repertoire signatures were used to distinguish Graves' ophthalmopathy from Graves' hyperthyroidism and to predict progression to ophthalmopathy. In total, approximately 130 blood samples were TCR-sequenced: fewer than 50 ophthalmopathy, 75 hyperthyroidism and some 17 hyperthyroidism-to-ophthalmopathy patients. To explore V-J signatures distinguishing ophthalmopathy from hyperthyroidism, a discovery set of more than 95 patients (fewer than 45 ophthalmopathy, 55 to 60 stable hyperthyroidism) was enrolled. For independent validation, a separate cohort was made up of fewer than 20 hyperthyroidism patients plus 17 patients who later progressed from hyperthyroidism to ophthalmopathy. T-cell repertoires of thyroid tissue and blood were compared in several hyperthyroidism patients. Once sampling was done, hyperthyroidism patients were given methimazole at a starting dose of 30 mg daily, while ophthalmopathy patients were given high-dose intravenous methylprednisolone. Overall study results and their limits: Sample size was not predetermined statistically, and investigators were not blinded to group allocation. In cross-validation, the 13-signature model distinguished ophthalmopathy from stable hyperthyroidism with almost 90% sensitivity and nearly 82% specificity, and in the test set the corresponding values were about 80% and 75%. In validation, the model predicted ophthalmopathy progression with 55% to 71% sensitivity and around 72% specificity; some 13 predicted patients were CT-confirmed with GO in a median of approximately six months. Most expanded thyroid clonotypes with a frequency above 0.001 also appeared in blood, which suggests that blood repertoires may reflect the immune response in the thyroid.

The germline V gene sets CDR1 to SGHAT and CDR2 to FQNNGV. The CDR3 starts with the cysteine, ends with the phenylalanine, and has 16 residues. The entry retains the CDR3 DNA only, 48 bases that are in frame from base 1. As to this clonotype: Its antigen is not yet known. Per-base qualities were not stored, and no clone one base away is much larger.

For repertoire sequencing, the TCR beta CDR3 regions were amplified from RNA transcripts. HTBI primers and the Qiagen OneStep RT-PCR kit were used in a first-round RT-PCR, which was followed by a second-round multiplex PCR, size selection and purification. Sequencing of the libraries was carried out on an Illumina HiSeq2000 in paired-end mode with 100 bp reads. Per the authors' processing: Reads were processed with SOAPnuke, discarding reads with adapters, uncalled bases, mean Phred below 15, or no exact constant-primer or identifier match. COPE v1.2.5 was used to merge high-quality paired reads. Clonotypes were defined as unique nucleotide sequences and were aligned to IMGT TRB V, D and J references using MiTCR v1.1. The analysis was limited to V-J combinations with a frequency above 0.0001, which together covered 99% to 99.2% of the repertoires. For each V-J combination, a TCR clonal expansion and chaos score was defined as the ratio of F50 clonal expansion to chaos observed in the TCRdist matrix. Welch's t-statistics and random forest were used to narrow the features down to about a dozen V-J combinations, which were then fed into a naive Bayes classifier. Thyroid-blood repertoire similarity was quantified with the Morisita-Horn index. Starting from the raw public reads, TCRdb applied fastp trimming at Q25, assembled clones with MiXCR and retained in-frame beta chains. Every distinct CDR3 protein forms one entry, paired with its most common genes and DNA. These V and J calls derive from TCRdb rather than the authors' analysis. The sample includes over a million distinct CDR3 sequences, with roughly two fifths observed a single time. The ten largest clonotypes hold roughly 10% of the sample.

Patients with hyperthyroidism were aged 18 to 65 years, had been newly diagnosed, and had a disease duration of less than 2 months. Patients with other autoimmune diseases, uncontrolled infections, pregnancy or lactation were excluded. Clinical symptoms, serum thyroxine, TRAb, thyroid ultrasound and orbital computed tomography formed the basis of the diagnosis. Trizol reagent was used to extract the total RNA, and its quality was then checked on an Agilent 2100 Bioanalyzer. Recombination linked TRBV11-2 to TRBJ2-7; 12 of the junction bases match TRBD2. The DNA end lines up better with TRBJ2-1; the J call may be wrong. The TCR was taken from an adult man with Graves' hyperthyroidism. Sequenced input: peripheral blood or thyroid tissue (not recorded which). The bases read TGTGCCAGCAGCCCATCCAGCGGACTAGCGGGGAGCGAGCAGTTCTTC. Translated, this is CASSPSSGLAGSEQFF.